The 17 T cell receptor beta chains below all came from one sample that was sequenced in a study of shared T cell receptors in the human thymus. Produced via immunoSEQ multiplex PCR; TCRdb's table is partial and in-frame only. Among roughly 500,000 clones, approximately 78% were seen once, and the ten largest hold 0.013%. The sample was also reused in another study, on human thymus T cells.

Sequenced input: thymocytes. The receptors derive from a boy less than two years old with a congenital heart defect.

This clone was observed once. The chain links TRBV6-1 to TRBJ2-7; TRBD1 matches 7 bases. Germline lookup yields CDR1 MNHNS and CDR2 SASEGT. The CDR3 has 13 amino acids. V shed 7 bases and J 2 bases; nucleotides not matched to a gene: 5. The CDR3 is CASKTGQTYEQYF. In DNA, the CDR3 is TGTGCCAGCAAGACGGGACAGACCTACGAGCAGTACTTC.

V is TRBV9 and J is TRBJ2-3; 8 bases agree with TRBD2. The length of the CDR3 is 17 residues. Germline CDR1 and CDR2: SGDLS and YYNGEE. J lost 0 bases, V lost 5 bases, and 11 bases had no gene match. CDR3 nucleotides: TGTGCCAGCAGGGACCACACTAGCGGCTCTAGCACAGATACGCAGTATTTT. This encodes CASRDHTSGSSTDTQYF.

In this sample, this clone turned up a few times. The rearrangement links TRBV7-2 to TRBJ2-7; 11 bases line up with TRBD2. The trim removed 6 bases at V and 2 bases at J, leaving 6 bases unmatched. The germline V gene has CDR1 SGHTA and CDR2 FQGNSA. CDR3 size: 15 residues. This CDR3 is CASSGSGRAPYEQYF. CDR3 DNA: TGTGCCAGCAGTGGTAGCGGGAGGGCTCCCTACGAGCAGTACTTC.

This clone is a singleton in its sample. This chain joins TRBV5-1 and TRBJ2-1; D may be TRBD2 (6 bases). The CDR3 loop spans 15 amino acids. Looked up from germline, CDR1 is SGHRS and CDR2 is YFSETQ. Trimming stripped 4 bases from V and 7 bases from J, with 18 bases between. The CDR3 spells CASSPGTPAGNEQFF. The CDR3 coding sequence is TGCGCCAGCAGCCCCGGGACTCCCGCGGGGAATGAGCAGTTCTTC.

V usage is TRBV7-8 and J usage is TRBJ2-1; D call uncertain. The CDR3 totals 12 residues. V was shortened by 2 bases and J by 8 bases, with 7 bases between the two germline ends. The germline CDR1 and CDR2 sequences are SGHVS and FQNEAQ. In DNA form, the CDR3 reads TGTGCCAGCAGCTTACCCAGGCATGAGCAGTTCTTC. It encodes CASSLPRHEQFF.

The chain carries TRBV5-6 and TRBJ2-3; 13 bases agree with TRBD2. CDR3 length: 16 amino acids. V was clipped by 4 bases and J by 4 bases; unmatched bases: 6. Germline lookup yields CDR1 SGHDT and CDR2 YYEEEE. The CDR3 here is CASSLTSGRAPDTQYF. CDR3 in DNA: TGTGCCAGCAGCCTTACTAGCGGGAGGGCACCAGATACGCAGTATTTT.

The chain carries TRBV30 and TRBJ2-7, with TRBD2 matching 8 bases. V shed 2 bases, J shed 3 bases, and the junction held 9 bases outside the gene matches. In germline, CDR1 is GTSNPN, CDR2 SVGIG (reference sequence). The CDR3 loop spans 15 amino acids. This CDR3 reads CAWSWLSGRGYEQYF. The CDR3 region has the DNA TGTGCCTGGAGTTGGCTAAGCGGGAGAGGCTACGAGCAGTACTTC.

This rearrangement joins TRBV28 to TRBJ1-5, with 9 bases matching TRBD1. Germline V gene data show CDR1 as MDHEN and CDR2 as SYDVKM. Unmatched junction bases numbered 8, after V lost 4 bases and J lost 1 base. The length of the CDR3 is 17 residues. CDR3 nucleotides: TGTGCCAGCAGTTCGGGGACAGGGATGAAGAGCAATCAGCCCCAGCATTTT. It encodes CASSSGTGMKSNQPQHF. The full variable domain, rest sourced from reference TRBV28 and TRBJ1-5, is DVKVTQSSRYLVKRTGEKVFLECVQDMDHENMFWYRQDPGLGLRLIYFSYDVKMKEKGDIPEGYSVSREKKERFSLILESASTNQTSMYLCASSSGTGMKSNQPQHFGDGTRLSIL.

This clone showed up just once. The CDR3 region has the DNA TGTGCCAGCAGCAGAGGAGTAACGGCCACTGAAGCTTTCTTT. This gives the protein CASSRGVTATEAFF. This sequence joins TRBV28 and TRBJ1-1, with no clear D. Trimming removed 6 bases from V and 4 bases from J, with 15 bases in between. Germline V gives CDR1 MDHEN, CDR2 SYDVKM. The CDR3 has 14 amino acids.

V usage is TRBV19 and J usage is TRBJ1-5; D ambiguous. Germline V gene sequence: CDR1 LNHDA, CDR2 SQIVND (reference sequence). Between the trimmed V and J ends, which lost 6 bases and 1 base, there was a span of 7 bases. The CDR3 covers 13 residues. The CDR3 DNA sequence: TGTGCCAGTAGCCGGGGAAGCAATCAGCCCCAGCATTTT. Translating gives CASSRGSNQPQHF. Combining the CDR3 with reference TRBV19 and TRBJ1-5 gives the whole variable domain DGGITQSPKYLFRKEGQNVTLSCEQNLNHDAMYWYRQDPGQGLRLIYYSQIVNDFQKGDIAEGYSVSREKKESFPLTVTSAQKNPTAFYLCASSRGSNQPQHFGDGTRLSIL.

This rearrangement joins TRBV10-2 to TRBJ2-7; TRBD2 agrees at 7 bases. V lost 8 bases to trimming and J lost 0 bases; unmatched junction nucleotides: 16. This CDR3 is 17 amino acids long. The germline CDR1 and CDR2 sequences are WSHSY and SAAADI. The CDR3 DNA follows: TGCGCCAGCCGCTTGGGACGAAGCGGGGATTACTCCTACGAGCAGTACTTC. Protein product: CASRLGRSGDYSYEQYF.

The rearrangement joins TRBV14 to TRBJ2-3; tentative D call: TRBD1 (6 bases). Trimming stripped 4 bases from V and 6 bases from J, with 8 bases between. In germline, CDR1 is SGHDN, CDR2 FVKESK. The CDR3 has 12 residues. This CDR3 is CASSRGQDTQYF. CDR3 bases: TGTGCCAGCAGCCGAGGACAGGATACGCAGTATTTT.

About this clone: The same CDR3 arises from other DNA sequences in this sample as well. The chain uses TRBV6-5 and TRBJ2-7; 11 bases align to TRBD1. CDR1 and CDR2 (germline): MNHEY, SVGAGI. This CDR3 has 13 amino acids. The junction had 1 base not matched to a gene; V was cut back by 2 bases and J by 7 bases. The CDR3 nucleotides are TGTGCCAGCAGTTACGGGACAGGGGGTGAGCAGTACTTC. Translation gives CASSYGTGGEQYF.

The chain joins TRBV19 to TRBJ1-5; D is unclear. Germline V CDR1 and CDR2: LNHDA, SQIVND (reference sequence). This CDR3 has 15 amino acids. Trimming shortened V by 7 bases and J by 7 bases, and 20 bases separated the two germline ends. CDR3 sequence reads: CASTRSGARPQPQHF. The CDR3 DNA is TGTGCCAGTACCCGATCAGGCGCCCGGCCGCAGCCCCAGCATTTT.

This clone was seen a few times. The chain links TRBV7-6 to TRBJ2-1, with TRBD2 matching over 9 bases. The germline V gene encodes CDR1 SGHVS and CDR2 FNYEAQ. The V gene end was trimmed by 4 bases and the J gene end by 3 bases; junction bases not matched to a gene: 22. This CDR3 has 21 residues. CDR3 nucleotides: TGTGCCAGCAGCTCCGCCCTGGGAACTAGCGGGTACCTCGGGGGCTACAATGAGCAGTTCTTC. Its translation is CASSSALGTSGYLGGYNEQFF.

The chain has TRBV5-6 and TRBJ2-7; 14 nucleotides agree with TRBD2. The CDR3 has 17 amino acids. CDR1 and CDR2 from the germline V gene are SGHDT and YYEEEE. Trimming took 4 bases from V and 4 from J; bases not matched to a gene: 10. The CDR3 coding sequence is TGTGCCAGCAGCCCCCGACTAGCGGGAGGGCCCGGATACGAGCAGTACTTC. Protein product: CASSPRLAGGPGYEQYF.

The V gene is TRBV27, the J gene TRBJ2-7; maybe TRBD2 (7 bases). V gave up 2 bases and J gave up 5 bases, with 25 bases separating them. CDR3 length: 18 residues. Germline V gene sequence: CDR1 MNHEY, CDR2 SMNVEV (reference sequence). This chain's CDR3 is CASSLGGGSAPEGDEQYF. The CDR3 DNA reads as TGTGCCAGCAGTTTAGGCGGCGGGAGCGCCCCTGAGGGGGACGAGCAGTACTTC.